One and the same sample provided the 22 T cell receptor beta chains below, sequenced in a study of PD-1 blockade in mismatch repair-deficient tumors. The table came from immunoSEQ multiplex PCR; TCRdb's copy has only in-frame clones and leaves some out. The repertoire holds roughly 120,000 clones, with roughly 86% as singletons. The sequencing here drew on peripheral blood, taken approximately 70 weeks after starting pembrolizumab. Receptor source: an adult with mismatch repair-deficient cancer.

The rearrangement links TRBV7-8 to TRBJ2-2; TRBD2 matches at 9 bases. Germline CDR1 reads SGHVS; CDR2 reads FQNEAQ. J lost 5 bases, V lost 2 bases, and 6 bases had no gene match. The CDR3 consists of 16 residues. The CDR3 DNA sequence: TGTGCCAGCAGCTTAATAGCGGGAGTCCGAACCGGGGAGCTGTTTTTT. As protein: CASSLIAGVRTGELFF.

The chain is built from TRBV6-6 and TRBJ2-7; the D gene could be TRBD1 or TRBD2 (5 bases each). The V and J ends lost 7 bases and 3 bases respectively, with 13 bases between them. The CDR3 consists of 13 residues. Per the germline V gene, CDR1 is MNHNY and CDR2 is SVGAGI (reference sequence). CDR3 nucleotide sequence: TGTGCCAGCACCGAGGGACGGTACTACGAGCAGTACTTC. It is translated as CASTEGRYYEQYF.

DNA of the CDR3: TGTGCCAGCAGCAACGTCAGGTACGAGCAGTACTTC. Protein product: CASSNVRYEQYF. The rearrangement uses TRBV7-8 and TRBJ2-7; D ambiguous. CDR3 length equals 12 residues. Trimming left V 5 bases short and J 4 bases short, with 9 bases between. Germline lookup yields CDR1 SGHVS and CDR2 FQNEAQ. Variable domain in full (rest from reference TRBV7-8 and TRBJ2-7): GAGVSQSPRYKVAKRGQDVALRCDPISGHVSLFWYQQALGQGPEFLTYFQNEAQLDKSGLPSDRFFAERPEGSVSTLKIQRTQQEDSAVYLCASSNVRYEQYFGPGTRLTVT.

The chain has TRBV21-1 and TRBJ1-2. TRBV21-1 is shown as a pseudogene. CDR3 length: 13 residues. The CDR3 sequence: CASILGGQPASTF. The CDR3 region has the DNA TGTGCCAGCATCCTCGGGGGACAACCTGCGAGCACCTTC.

DNA for the CDR3: TGTGCCAGCAGCTTGGCTCCAGCATTCCAAGAGACCCAGTACTTC. This gives the protein CASSLAPAFQETQYF. This chain uses TRBV5-4 with TRBJ2-5; the D is unclear. This CDR3 is built from 15 residues. The germline V gene has CDR1 SGHNT and CDR2 YYREEE (reference sequence). The V and J ends lost 0 bases and 1 base respectively, with 10 bases between them.

This clone has just a few counts. The chain couples TRBV5-1 to TRBJ1-3; D is unresolved. V lost 1 base and J lost 4, with 12 bases in between. Germline assignment: CDR1 SGHRS and CDR2 YFSETQ. The CDR3 runs 15 residues. CDR3 sequence reads: CASSLTPSRGNTIYF. CDR3 coding DNA: TGCGCCAGCAGCTTGACCCCCAGTAGGGGAAACACCATATATTTT.

The V and J genes are TRBV7-9 and TRBJ2-7, with 7 bases lining up with TRBD2. The CDR3 contains 14 residues. V lost 1 base to trimming and J lost 2 bases; unmatched junction nucleotides: 2. Germline loops: CDR1 SEHNR, CDR2 FQNEAQ (reference sequence). CDR3 in amino acids: CASSLGEGAYEQYF. The CDR3 DNA is TGTGCCAGCAGCTTAGGGGAGGGTGCCTACGAGCAGTACTTC.

The rearrangement uses TRBV30 and TRBJ2-7; tentative D call: TRBD1 (6 bases). The CDR3 covers 13 residues. CDR1 is GTSNPN, CDR2 SVGIG, per germline (reference sequence). V shed 4 bases and J shed 4 bases, with 14 bases lying between them. The CDR3 loop reads CAWKPGDKYEQYF. The CDR3 region has the DNA TGTGCCTGGAAACCAGGGGATAAGTACGAGCAGTACTTC.

CDR3 nucleotide sequence: TGTGCCAGCAGCCCTCCCCTAGGGACACAAGAGACCCAGTACTTC. Residues: CASSPPLGTQETQYF. This chain connects TRBV7-9 to TRBJ2-5, with D maybe TRBD1 (6 bases). V shed 5 bases and J shed 2 bases, with 15 bases lying between them. Germline V CDR1 and CDR2: SEHNR, FQNEAQ (reference sequence). This CDR3 spans 15 amino acids.

The chain uses TRBV27 and TRBJ1-1; 7 bases line up with TRBD1. The CDR3 totals 14 residues. Per germline, CDR1 MNHEY and CDR2 SMNVEV (reference sequence). J lost 5 bases, V lost 1 base, and 4 bases had no gene match. CDR3 nucleotides: TGTGCCAGCAGTTTATTGGGACAGAGTACTGAAGCTTTCTTT. Translating it yields CASSLLGQSTEAFF.

The V and J genes are TRBV27 and TRBJ2-7; 13 bases line up with TRBD2. Germline V lookup: CDR1 MNHEY, CDR2 SMNVEV (reference sequence). The length of the CDR3 is 14 residues. V was clipped by 5 bases and J by 7 bases; unmatched bases: 5. This CDR3 is CASSPGTSGIEQYF. The DNA of the CDR3 is TGTGCCAGCAGTCCAGGGACTAGCGGGATTGAGCAGTACTTC.

The chain uses TRBV4-1 and TRBJ2-7, with 14 bases aligning to TRBD2. Germline V gene sequence: CDR1 MGHRA, CDR2 YSYEKL. J was trimmed by 6 bases and V by 1 base; bases with no gene match: 5. The CDR3 is 16 amino acids. The CDR3 loop reads CASSQVTGLAGVEQYF. Written as DNA, the CDR3 is TGCGCCAGCAGCCAAGTAACGGGACTAGCGGGAGTCGAGCAGTACTTC.

The CDR3 bases are TGTGCCAGCAGCCTTGAAGGGAACCCCTCCTACGAGCAGTACTTC. It encodes CASSLEGNPSYEQYF. The chain is built from TRBV7-9 and TRBJ2-7; D unresolved. CDR1 is SEHNR and CDR2 is FQNEAQ in the germline V gene (reference sequence). This CDR3 comprises 15 residues. The germline V and J ends were trimmed by 5 bases and 0 bases, with 14 bases remaining between them.

The chain employs TRBV9 and TRBJ2-3, with D tentatively TRBD1 (5 bases). Germline assignment: CDR1 SGDLS and CDR2 YYNGEE. Between the trimmed V and J ends, which lost 2 bases and 1 base, there was a span of 11 bases. The CDR3 runs to 15 residues. CDR3 coding DNA: TGTGCCAGCAGCGTCCAGGGTGGAGGCACAGATACGCAGTATTTT. Encoded protein: CASSVQGGGTDTQYF.

The rearrangement joins TRBV5-6 to TRBJ2-5; 8 bases match TRBD1. Trimming removed 2 bases from V and 5 bases from J; junction bases left unmatched: 5. CDR1 is SGHDT, CDR2 YYEEEE, per germline. This CDR3 is built from 14 residues. The chain's CDR3 is CASSFGQGQETQYF. In DNA form, the CDR3 reads TGTGCCAGCAGCTTCGGACAGGGTCAGGAGACCCAGTACTTC.

This chain joins TRBV10-2 and TRBJ2-7; D possibly corresponds to TRBD1 (6 bases). V was trimmed by 1 base and J by 2 bases, leaving 6 bases between them. The CDR3 spans 13 residues. In germline, CDR1 is WSHSY, CDR2 SAAADI. This CDR3 reads CASSEYRAYEQYF. CDR3 DNA sequence: TGCGCCAGCAGTGAGTACAGGGCCTACGAGCAGTACTTC.

The rearrangement uses TRBV4-1 and TRBJ2-5; D gene ambiguous. The J call may be in error: the DNA end matches TRBJ2-7 better. CDR1 is MGHRA, CDR2 YSYEKL, per germline. The CDR3 covers 13 residues. CDR3: CASSQPGTYEQYF. CDR3 nucleotide sequence: TGCGCCAGCAGCCAACCTGGAACCTACGAGCAGTACTTC.

The chain recombines TRBV6-6 with TRBJ1-4; 10 positions match TRBD1. Germline V lookup: CDR1 MNHNY, CDR2 SVGAGI (reference sequence). The J segment lost 10 bases and the V segment lost 1 base, leaving 9 bases of the junction unmatched. The CDR3 is 16 amino acids. The CDR3 DNA is TGTGCCAGCAGTTACTTTGACAGGGGGCGGTGGGGAAAACTGTTTTTT. Its translation is CASSYFDRGRWGKLFF.

The chain combines TRBV5-4 with TRBJ2-1, with D possibly matching TRBD2 (6 bases). The germline V and J ends were trimmed by 5 bases and 0 bases, with 12 bases remaining between them. The CDR3 loop spans 15 amino acids. Germline lookup yields CDR1 SGHNT and CDR2 YYREEE (reference sequence). CDR3 nucleotide sequence: TGTGCCAGCAGGCGGGACGCCAGCTCCTACAATGAGCAGTTCTTC. Its protein product is CASRRDASSYNEQFF.

Here the CDR3 reads CASSPRGDEQYF. CDR3 in DNA: TGCGCCAGCAGCCCGAGGGGAGACGAGCAGTACTTC. The chain uses TRBV4-1 and TRBJ2-7; D tentatively reads TRBD1 or TRBD2 (5 bases each). Germline V gives CDR1 MGHRA, CDR2 YSYEKL. V gave up 4 bases and J gave up 5 bases, with 9 bases separating them. The CDR3 is 12 amino acids.

This rearrangement joins TRBV18 to TRBJ2-7; D perhaps matches TRBD2 (5 bases). The CDR3 spans 15 residues. The germline CDR1 and CDR2 sequences are KGHSH and LQKENI. The V and J ends lost 3 bases and 5 bases respectively, with 17 bases between them. The CDR3 DNA reads TGTGCCAGCTCACCGGTCGGGGTTGCTTCCGACGAGCAGTACTTC. Translating gives CASSPVGVASDEQYF.

The chain uses TRBV13 and TRBJ2-7; possible D gene TRBD1, 5 bases. Germline V gene data show CDR1 as PRHDT and CDR2 as FYEKMQ (reference sequence). The CDR3 loop spans 24 amino acids. The V end was cut by 1 base, the J end by 2 bases, with 39 bases between. The CDR3 DNA follows: TGTGCCAGCAGCTTAGCCTCAAATCCCTTTAGACCACTTTCTAATCAGGGTAAGACCTACGAGCAGTACTTC. Protein product: CASSLASNPFRPLSNQGKTYEQYF.